The 16 T cell receptor beta chains below were found in one sample sequenced in a study of blood T cell repertoires in COVID-19. Clones were sequenced by immunoSEQ multiplex PCR, and TCRdb holds only the in-frame ones, with some missing. This sample has about 330,000 clones, with roughly 87% found just once. Material for sequencing was PBMCs or T cells enriched from blood (not recorded which). The receptors originated from a woman aged 30 to 39 who had recovered from COVID-19.

The chain carries TRBV7-9 and TRBJ1-2, with TRBD1 matching over 9 bases. CDR1 SEHNR and CDR2 FQNEAQ come from the germline V gene (reference sequence). The V and J ends lost 2 bases and 6 bases, in that order; junction bases with no gene match: 7. The CDR3 sequence is 15 residues long. The CDR3 region has the DNA TGTGCCAGCAGCTTACCGGGACAGGGCGGAAATGGCTACACCTTC. It translates to CASSLPGQGGNGYTF.

V gene TRBV5-8 combines with J gene TRBJ2-7, with D possibly matching TRBD1 (6 bases). Germline CDR1 is SGHTS and CDR2 is YDEGEE. This CDR3 spans 14 amino acids. The V gene lost 4 bases and the J gene lost 1 base, with 12 bases spanning the gap. CDR3 nucleotides: TGTGCCAGCAGCACCGGACAGCCTTCCTACGAGCAGTACTTC. As protein: CASSTGQPSYEQYF. Filled out from reference TRBV5-8 and TRBJ2-7, the complete variable domain reads EAGVTQSPTHLIKTRGQQATLRCSPISGHTSVYWYQQALGLGLQFLLWYDEGEERNRGNFPPRFSGRQFPNYSSELNVNALELEDSALYLCASSTGQPSYEQYFGPGTRLTVT.

This clone has at least ten counts. This rearrangement joins TRBV5-1 to TRBJ2-7; D might be TRBD2 (7 bases). The CDR3 sequence is 16 residues long. The V end lost 6 bases, the J end lost 1 base, and 20 bases lay between the germline ends. Germline loops: CDR1 SGHRS, CDR2 YFSETQ. CDR3 nucleotides: TGCGCCAGCACCTTAGGGGGGACTACCTATTCCTACGAGCAGTACTTC. This translates into CASTLGGTTYSYEQYF.

This chain connects TRBV7-9 to TRBJ2-1; D ambiguous. The ends were cut back, 5 bases at V and 9 bases at J, with 11 bases in the middle. Germline lookup yields CDR1 SEHNR and CDR2 FQNEAQ (reference sequence). This CDR3 has 12 amino acids. The CDR3 DNA sequence: TGTGCCAGCAGCGGAGACCGCACTGAGCAGTTCTTC. As protein: CASSGDRTEQFF.

This sequence joins TRBV10-2 and TRBJ1-1; 7 bases align to TRBD1. CDR3 length: 11 amino acids. Germline CDR1 and CDR2: WSHSY and SAAADI. Trimming removed 6 bases from V and 7 bases from J; junction bases left unmatched: 2. CDR3 nucleotides: TGCGCCAGCAGGAGACAGGGTGAAGCTTTCTTT. Translated: CASRRQGEAFF.

The chain carries TRBV9 and TRBJ1-6; 7 bases map to TRBD1. With V trimmed by 3 bases and J by 7 bases, 4 bases remained unmatched. Germline V gene data show CDR1 as SGDLS and CDR2 as YYNGEE. The CDR3 spans 14 residues. CDR3 nucleotides: TGTGCCAGCAGCGCGGACAGGACAAATTCACCCCTCCACTTT. Translation gives CASSADRTNSPLHF. The full variable domain, rest sourced from reference TRBV9 and TRBJ1-6, is DSGVTQTPKHLITATGQRVTLRCSPRSGDLSVYWYQQSLDQGLQFLIQYYNGEERAKGNILERFSAQQFPDLHSELNLSSLELGDSALYFCASSADRTNSPLHFGNGTRLTVT.

This clone has a single count. The chain carries TRBV7-9 and TRBJ2-2; D is undetermined. Looked up from germline, CDR1 is SEHNR and CDR2 is FQNEAQ (reference sequence). The CDR3 has 14 amino acids. Trimming cost V 1 base and J 4 bases, with 7 bases left between them. The CDR3 DNA is TGTGCCAGCAGCTTAGTTCCGGGCACCGGGGAGCTGTTTTTT. Translation: CASSLVPGTGELFF. Using reference TRBV7-9 and TRBJ2-2 for the parts outside the CDR3, the full variable domain is DTGVSQNPRHKITKRGQNVTFRCDPISEHNRLYWYRQTLGQGPEFLTYFQNEAQLEKSRLLSDRFSAERPKGSFSTLEIQRTEQGDSAMYLCASSLVPGTGELFFGEGSRLTVL.

V gene TRBV2 combines with J gene TRBJ2-2; tentative D call: TRBD1 (5 bases). Trimming shortened V by 6 bases and J by 1 base, and 9 bases separated the two germline ends. Germline-derived CDR1 and CDR2 are SNHLY and FYNNEI. This CDR3 has 14 amino acids. CDR3: CASRPGQNTGELFF. CDR3 sequence (DNA): TGTGCCAGCAGACCCGGACAGAACACCGGGGAGCTGTTTTTT.

The chain links TRBV9 to TRBJ2-1; D gene ambiguous. The CDR3 is 13 residues long. V was shortened by 0 bases and J by 5 bases, with 6 bases between the two germline ends. Germline assignment: CDR1 SGDLS and CDR2 YYNGEE. The CDR3, as DNA: TGTGCCAGCAGCGTAGGGCAGGACAATGAGCAGTTCTTC. Translated, it gives CASSVGQDNEQFF.

This chain links TRBV10-2 with TRBJ2-3, with a tentative D call TRBD2 (6 bases). Trimming took 6 bases from V and 5 from J, leaving 12 bases between them. The germline V gene has CDR1 WSHSY and CDR2 SAAADI. The CDR3 loop spans 13 amino acids. Here the CDR3 reads CASRQGAGDTQYF. DNA for the CDR3: TGCGCCAGCAGACAAGGAGCGGGAGATACGCAGTATTTT.

V and J are TRBV29-1 and TRBJ1-1; no firm D call. This CDR3 has 8 amino acids. The V gene's germline CDR1 is SQVTM and CDR2 ANQGSEA. V dropped 6 bases and J dropped 7 bases, with 3 bases sitting between them. The CDR3: CSVGEAFF. The CDR3 DNA sequence: TGCAGCGTCGGTGAAGCTTTCTTT. Using reference TRBV29-1 and TRBJ1-1 for the parts outside the CDR3, the full variable domain is SAVISQKPSRDICQRGTSLTIQCQVDSQVTMMFWYRQQPGQSLTLIATANQGSEATYESGFVIDKFPISRPNLTFSTLTVSNMSPEDSSIYLCSVGEAFFGQGTRLTVV.

The chain recombines TRBV7-2 with TRBJ2-1, with 7 bases matching TRBD2. CDR1 and CDR2 (germline): SGHTA, FQGNSA. V was clipped by 1 base and J by 4 bases; unmatched bases: 7. There are 16 residues in the CDR3. The chain's CDR3 is CASSLDPSGDYNEQFF. The CDR3 DNA sequence: TGTGCCAGCAGCTTAGATCCGAGCGGGGATTACAATGAGCAGTTCTTC.

This clone was seen once. The gene calls are TRBV7-2 and TRBJ2-5, with 10 bases matching TRBD2. Trimming cost V 6 bases and J 3 bases; bases outside gene matches: 10. The CDR3 consists of 16 residues. Germline V gene data show CDR1 as SGHTA and CDR2 as FQGNSA. CDR3 in amino acids: CASSLSSGGGEETQYF. The CDR3 bases are TGTGCCAGCAGTTTATCTAGCGGGGGCGGGGAAGAGACCCAGTACTTC.

This chain joins TRBV2 and TRBJ1-1; D ambiguous. This CDR3 contains 16 residues. V was clipped by 4 bases and J by 1 base, with 16 bases between them. CDR1 is SNHLY, CDR2 FYNNEI, per germline. DNA of the CDR3: TGTGCCAGCAGTGTGAGGCAGATGAAACAGAACACTGAAGCTTTCTTT. Its protein product is CASSVRQMKQNTEAFF.

The V gene is TRBV10-3, the J gene TRBJ2-5; D ambiguous. Deletions cut 10 bases from V and 0 bases from J, with 12 bases between. In germline, CDR1 is ENHRY, CDR2 SYGVKD. This CDR3 is 13 amino acids long. The DNA for the CDR3 is TGTGCCACCCTGAAACCAGACCAAGAGACCCAGTACTTC. This translates into CATLKPDQETQYF.

The chain has TRBV7-9 and TRBJ2-7, with D tentatively TRBD1 (6 bases). This CDR3 spans 13 amino acids. CDR1 is SEHNR, CDR2 FQNEAQ, per germline (reference sequence). Trimming removed 5 bases from V and 3 bases from J, with 11 bases in between. The CDR3 region has the DNA TGTGCCAGCAGCCCTACAGGGAACTACGAGCAGTACTTC. Translated: CASSPTGNYEQYF.